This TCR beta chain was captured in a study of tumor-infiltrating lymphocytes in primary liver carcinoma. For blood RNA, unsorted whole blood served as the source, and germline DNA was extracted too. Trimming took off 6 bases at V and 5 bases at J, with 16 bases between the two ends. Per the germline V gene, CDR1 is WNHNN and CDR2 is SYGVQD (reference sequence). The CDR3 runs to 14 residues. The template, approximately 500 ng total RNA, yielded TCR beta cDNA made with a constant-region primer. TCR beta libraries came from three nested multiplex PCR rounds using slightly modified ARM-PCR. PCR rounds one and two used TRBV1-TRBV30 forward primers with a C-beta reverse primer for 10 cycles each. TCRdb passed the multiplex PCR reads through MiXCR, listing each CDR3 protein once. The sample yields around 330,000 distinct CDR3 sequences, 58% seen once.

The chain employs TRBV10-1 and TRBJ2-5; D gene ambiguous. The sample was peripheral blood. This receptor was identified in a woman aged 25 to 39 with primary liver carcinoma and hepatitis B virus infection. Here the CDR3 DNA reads TGCGCCAGCAGCGAAGAAGAAAATCAGGAGACCCAGTACTTC. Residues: CASSEEENQETQYF.